A single sample gave rise to the 9 T cell receptor beta chains below, sequenced in a study of shared clonotypes between healthy human individuals. The data were produced by immunoSEQ multiplex PCR, yet TCRdb's version contains in-frame clones alone and is incomplete. Of around 1.9 million clones in the sample, 80% to 95% are singletons; the top ten hold about 1.7%. Naive CD8 cells lacked CD45RO, underwent positive selection for CCR7 and left out terminally differentiated effector memory CD45RA+ cells. Sequenced sample: naive CD8+ T cells from PBMCs. Receptors originate from a man between 18 and 35 years old in good health. Some clones in this sample may be carry-over from other donors' samples.

The chain has TRBV29-1 and TRBJ2-7; TRBD2 matches 13 bases. V was clipped by 5 bases and J by 3 bases; unmatched bases: 10. The CDR3 is 16 amino acids. Per the germline V gene, CDR1 is SQVTM and CDR2 is ANQGSEA. The CDR3 region is CSVLETSGRSLYEQYF. The DNA of the CDR3 is TGCAGCGTTCTTGAGACTAGCGGGAGGTCCCTCTACGAGCAGTACTTC.

This clone was detected only once. This specimen includes other DNA sequences encoding the same CDR3. The J gene is TRBJ1-1, the V gene TRBV7-3, with D perhaps TRBD1 (6 bases). CDR1 is SGHTA and CDR2 is FQGTGA in the germline V gene. Trimming shortened V by 0 bases and J by 1 base, and 9 bases separated the two germline ends. The CDR3 loop spans 15 amino acids. The CDR3 here is CASSLTGAGNTEAFF. The CDR3 region has the DNA TGTGCCAGCAGCTTAACGGGGGCCGGGAACACTGAAGCTTTCTTT.

This rearrangement joins TRBV11-3 to TRBJ2-1, with D uncertain. The germline V gene encodes CDR1 SGHNT and CDR2 YENEEA. The CDR3 loop spans 14 amino acids. V lost 0 bases and J lost 9, with 12 bases in between. DNA for the CDR3: TGTGCCAGCAGCTTAGATATCCGGGCCAGTGAGCAGTTCTTC. This translates into CASSLDIRASEQFF.

The J gene is TRBJ2-1, the V gene TRBV19; D uncertain. This CDR3 comprises 13 residues. V dropped 2 bases and J dropped 10 bases, with 12 bases sitting between them. Germline V CDR1 and CDR2: LNHDA, SQIVND (reference sequence). This CDR3 reads CASSINPLIEQFF. In DNA, the CDR3 is TGTGCCAGTAGTATAAACCCCCTCATCGAGCAGTTCTTC.

The chain recombines TRBV19 with TRBJ2-6; D unclear. Germline V lookup: CDR1 LNHDA, CDR2 SQIVND (reference sequence). Trimming removed 5 bases from V and 4 bases from J, with 15 bases in between. The CDR3 spans 16 residues. CDR3: CASSSLDNTGANVLTF. CDR3 sequence (DNA): TGTGCCAGTAGTTCCCTCGACAATACCGGGGCCAACGTCCTGACTTTC.

The chain is built from TRBV7-2 and TRBJ2-3, with 12 bases aligning to TRBD2. The CDR3 consists of 17 residues. Unmatched junction bases numbered 8, after V lost 0 bases and J lost 7 bases. The germline CDR1 and CDR2 sequences are SGHTA and FQGNSA. The CDR3 is CASSLAGLAGGLNTQYF. In nucleotides, the CDR3 is TGTGCCAGCAGCTTAGCAGGGCTAGCGGGAGGGCTCAATACGCAGTATTTT.

V gene TRBV7-9 combines with J gene TRBJ1-1, with TRBD1 matching 8 bases. After removal of 5 bases from V and 7 bases from J, the junction contained 12 bases not matched to a gene. This CDR3 is 15 amino acids long. CDR1 and CDR2 (germline): SEHNR, FQNEAQ (reference sequence). The CDR3 DNA reads TGTGCCAGCAGCCCGGTCCCGACAGGGGCTGTTGAAGCTTTCTTT. This gives the protein CASSPVPTGAVEAFF.

The chain employs TRBV11-2 and TRBJ2-7; 7 nucleotides agree with TRBD2. From germline, CDR1 is SGHAT and CDR2 FQNNGV. The length of the CDR3 is 16 residues. The V segment lost 1 base and the J segment 2 bases; nucleotides outside the gene matches: 8. CDR3 sequence: CASSLGEGRTTYEQYF. The CDR3 DNA sequence: TGTGCCAGCAGCTTAGGGGAGGGCAGGACAACCTACGAGCAGTACTTC.

The V gene is TRBV5-1, the J gene TRBJ2-3; D not certain. The germline CDR1 and CDR2 sequences are SGHRS and YFSETQ. The CDR3 extends over 15 amino acids. V was pared by 5 bases and J by 2 bases, with 15 bases between. The CDR3 DNA reads as TGCGCCAGCAGTTACCGGGTTCCAAACACAGATACGCAGTATTTT. It translates to CASSYRVPNTDTQYF.